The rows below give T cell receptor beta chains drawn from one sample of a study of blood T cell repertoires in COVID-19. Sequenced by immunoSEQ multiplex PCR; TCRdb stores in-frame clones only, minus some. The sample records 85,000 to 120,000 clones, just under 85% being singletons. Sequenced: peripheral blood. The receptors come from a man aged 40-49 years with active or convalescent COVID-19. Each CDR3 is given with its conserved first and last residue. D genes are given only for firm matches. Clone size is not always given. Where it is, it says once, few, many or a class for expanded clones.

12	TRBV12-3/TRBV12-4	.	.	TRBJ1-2	CASSFQGYGYTF	TGTGCCAGCAGTTTTCAGGGGTATGGCTACACCTTC
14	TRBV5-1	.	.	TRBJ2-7	CASSLAPGSYEQYF	TGCGCCAGCAGCTTGGCCCCAGGTTCCTACGAGCAGTACTTC
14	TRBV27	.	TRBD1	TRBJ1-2	CASTGTASLKGYTF	TGTGCCAGTACCGGGACAGCCTCGCTAAAAGGCTACACCTTC
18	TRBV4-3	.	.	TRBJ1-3	CASSQEYAARESGNTIYF	TGCGCCAGCAGCCAGGAATACGCCGCGAGGGAATCTGGAAACACCATATATTTT
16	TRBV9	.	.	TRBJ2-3	CASSVVGGASTDTQYF	TGTGCCAGCAGCGTAGTGGGCGGGGCTAGCACAGATACGCAGTATTTT
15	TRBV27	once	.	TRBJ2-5	CASSLSPEKRETQYF	TGTGCCAGCAGTTTATCGCCGGAGAAAAGGGAGACCCAGTACTTC
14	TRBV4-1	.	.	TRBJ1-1	CASSQEVGGGEAFF	TGCGCCAGCAGCCAAGAAGTCGGGGGTGGTGAAGCTTTCTTT
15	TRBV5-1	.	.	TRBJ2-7	CASSLTVVGANEQYF	TGCGCCAGCAGCTTGACAGTAGTCGGTGCGAACGAGCAGTACTTC
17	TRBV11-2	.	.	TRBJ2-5	CASSLGEGGGRRGTQYF	TGTGCCAGCAGCTTAGGGGAGGGGGGAGGACGTAGAGGGACCCAGTACTTC
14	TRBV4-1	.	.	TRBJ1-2	CASSQEGQVYGYTF	TGCGCCAGCAGCCAAGAGGGACAAGTCTATGGCTACACCTTC
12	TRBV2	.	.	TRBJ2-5	CASIAQQETQYF	TGTGCCAGCATAGCGCAACAAGAGACCCAGTACTTC
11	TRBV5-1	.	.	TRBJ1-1	CASSEGFEAFF	TGCGCCAGCAGCGAGGGATTTGAAGCTTTCTTT
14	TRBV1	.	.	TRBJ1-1	CTSSHDRMNTEAFF	TGCACCAGCAGCCACGACAGGATGAACACTGAAGCTTTCTTT
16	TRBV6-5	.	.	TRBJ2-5	CASSYTSPGSQETQYF	TGTGCCAGCAGTTACACCTCCCCGGGTTCCCAAGAGACCCAGTACTTC
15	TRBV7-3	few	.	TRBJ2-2	CASSHPTANTGELFF	TGTGCCAGCAGCCACCCGACTGCGAACACCGGGGAGCTGTTTTTT
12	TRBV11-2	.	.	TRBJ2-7	CASSLQGYEQYF	TGTGCCAGCAGCTTACAGGGCTACGAGCAGTACTTC
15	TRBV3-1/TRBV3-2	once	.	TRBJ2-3	CASSQARASTDTQYF	TGTGCCAGCAGCCAAGCCAGGGCTAGCACAGATACGCAGTATTTT
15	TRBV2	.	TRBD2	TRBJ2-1	CASKTSGLNNYEQFF	TGTGCCAGCAAAACTAGCGGGCTCAACAATTATGAGCAGTTCTTC
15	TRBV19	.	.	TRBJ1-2	CASSMGRGANYGYTF	TGTGCCAGTAGTATGGGTCGCGGGGCTAACTATGGCTACACCTTC
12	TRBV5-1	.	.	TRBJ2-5	CASRYERETQYF	TGCGCCAGCAGATATGAGAGGGAGACCCAGTACTTC
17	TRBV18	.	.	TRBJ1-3	CASSPLGLATSGNTIYF	TGTGCCAGCTCACCACTCGGACTGGCCACCTCTGGAAACACCATATATTTT
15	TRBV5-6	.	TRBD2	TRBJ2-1	CASTPGGGGYNEQFF	TGTGCCAGCACCCCTGGGGGGGGAGGGTACAATGAGCAGTTCTTC
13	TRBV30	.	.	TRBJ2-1	CASRTGDYNEQFF	TGTGCCTCGAGGACGGGGGACTACAATGAGCAGTTCTTC
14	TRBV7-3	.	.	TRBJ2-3	CASSSQPGVDTQYF	TGTGCCAGCAGCTCCCAGCCGGGTGTCGATACGCAGTATTTT
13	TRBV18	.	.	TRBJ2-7	CASSPLDSYEQYF	TGTGCCAGCTCACCACTAGACAGCTACGAGCAGTACTTC
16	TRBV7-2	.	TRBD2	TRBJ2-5	CASSLSGGGRQETQYF	TGTGCCAGCAGCTTAAGTGGCGGGGGACGCCAAGAGACCCAGTACTTC
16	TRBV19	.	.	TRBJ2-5	CASSTRLITGQETQYF	TGTGCCAGTAGTACAAGACTGATTACGGGCCAAGAGACCCAGTACTTC
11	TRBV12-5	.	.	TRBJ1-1	CASGQNGGAFF	TGTGCTAGTGGCCAAAACGGTGGAGCTTTCTTT
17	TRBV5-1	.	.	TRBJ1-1	CASSAAVNLKVLTEAFF	TGCGCCAGCAGCGCAGCGGTTAATTTGAAGGTTTTGACTGAAGCTTTCTTT
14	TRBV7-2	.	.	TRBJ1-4	CASSSQGWVEKLFF	TGTGCCAGCAGCTCACAGGGTTGGGTTGAAAAACTGTTTTTT
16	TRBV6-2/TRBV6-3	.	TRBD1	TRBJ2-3	CASSYPGQGKLDTQYF	TGTGCCAGCAGTTACCCCGGACAGGGGAAGTTGGATACGCAGTATTTT
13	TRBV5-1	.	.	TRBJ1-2	CASSPRQDYGYTF	TGCGCCAGCAGCCCGCGACAGGACTATGGCTACACCTTC
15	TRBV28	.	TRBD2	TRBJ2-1	CASTPPWTSGGEQFF	TGTGCCAGCACCCCTCCGTGGACTAGCGGGGGGGAGCAGTTCTTC
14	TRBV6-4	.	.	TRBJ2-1	CASSPGGQSNEQFF	TGTGCCAGCAGTCCGGGGGGCCAGAGCAATGAGCAGTTCTTC
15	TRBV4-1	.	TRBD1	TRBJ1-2	CASSQDGTAVYGYTF	TGCGCCAGCAGCCAAGATGGGACAGCCGTCTATGGCTACACCTTC
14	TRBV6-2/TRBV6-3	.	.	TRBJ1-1	CASSYSLLNTEAFF	TGTGCCAGCAGTTACTCGCTACTGAACACTGAAGCTTTCTTT
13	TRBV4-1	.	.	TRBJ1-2	CASSQDGDRGYTF	TGCGCCAGCAGCCAAGATGGAGACCGGGGCTACACCTTC
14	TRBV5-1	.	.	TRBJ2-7	CASSLRGGSYEQYF	TGCGCCAGCAGCTTGAGAGGGGGCTCCTACGAGCAGTACTTC
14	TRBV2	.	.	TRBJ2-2	CASSEQGGWGELFF	TGTGCCAGCAGTGAACAGGGAGGTTGGGGGGAGCTGTTTTTT
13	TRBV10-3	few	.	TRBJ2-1	CAISGGPKGEQFF	TGTGCCATCAGTGGGGGGCCCAAAGGTGAGCAGTTCTTC
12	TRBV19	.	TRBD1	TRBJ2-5	CASTGQGETQYF	TGTGCCAGTACCGGACAGGGTGAGACCCAGTACTTC
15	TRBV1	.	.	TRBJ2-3	CTSSQVGSRGDTQYF	TGCACCAGCAGCCAAGTCGGTTCCCGGGGGGATACGCAGTATTTT
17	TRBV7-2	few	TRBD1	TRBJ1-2	CASSSDRPLAYNYGYTF	TGTGCCAGCAGCTCGGACAGGCCACTGGCGTATAACTATGGCTACACCTTC
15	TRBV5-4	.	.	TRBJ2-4	CASSLARGEGNIQYF	TGTGCCAGCAGCTTGGCCAGGGGGGAAGGAAACATTCAGTACTTC
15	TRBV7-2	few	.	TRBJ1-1	CASSQAPGMNTEAFF	TGTGCCAGCAGCCAGGCCCCGGGGATGAACACTGAAGCTTTCTTT
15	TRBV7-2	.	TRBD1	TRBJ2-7	CASSFDRGPIYEQYF	TGTGCCAGCAGCTTTGACAGGGGGCCTATATACGAGCAGTACTTC
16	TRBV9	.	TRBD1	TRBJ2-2	CASSPRTGIRTGELFF	TGTGCCAGCAGCCCACGGACAGGGATACGAACCGGGGAGCTGTTTTTT
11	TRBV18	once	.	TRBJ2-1	CASSDSNEQFF	TGTGCCAGCTCAGACTCCAATGAGCAGTTCTTC
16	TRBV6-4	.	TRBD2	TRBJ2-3	CASSDSSSGAPDTQYF	TGTGCCAGCAGTGACTCGAGCAGCGGGGCCCCAGATACGCAGTATTTT
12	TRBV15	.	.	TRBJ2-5	CATSRVAETQYF	TGTGCCACCAGCAGAGTTGCGGAGACCCAGTACTTC
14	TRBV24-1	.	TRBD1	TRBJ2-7	CATRPTGMPYEQYF	TGTGCCACCAGACCGACAGGGATGCCCTACGAGCAGTACTTC
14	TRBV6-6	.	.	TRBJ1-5	CASSYSLSGQPQHF	TGTGCCAGCAGTTACTCTCTATCGGGGCAGCCCCAGCATTTT
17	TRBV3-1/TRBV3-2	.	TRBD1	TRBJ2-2	CASSQDRGSANTGELFF	TGTGCCAGCAGCCAAGACAGGGGGAGCGCGAACACCGGGGAGCTGTTTTTT
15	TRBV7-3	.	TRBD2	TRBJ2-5	CASSRGGQVGETQYF	TGTGCCAGCAGCCGGGGGGGCCAGGTCGGAGAGACCCAGTACTTC
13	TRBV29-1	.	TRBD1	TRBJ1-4	CSVLGQGDEKLFF	TGCAGCGTCCTGGGACAGGGGGATGAAAAACTGTTTTTT